These 24 T cell receptor beta chains were all obtained from the same sample, sequenced in a study of T-cell memory formation after mild COVID-19. TCRdb reprocessed the 5' RACE reads with MiXCR, giving one entry per CDR3 protein. The sample consists of approximately 170,000 distinct CDR3 sequences, around 13% of them appearing once. Sequencing was done on a sample of PBMCs or a T cell subset sorted from them (not recorded which). These receptors all stem from a man in his late teens or twenties who had mild COVID-19 (a few samples of this study predate the infection). Cell type and time point are not known.

This clonotype was seen ten or more times. The chain couples TRBV3-1 to TRBJ2-2, with D perhaps TRBD1 (5 bases). Trimming took off 4 bases at V and 4 bases at J, with 7 bases between the two ends. The CDR3 runs to 13 residues. Per the germline V gene, CDR1 is LGHDT and CDR2 is YNNKEL (reference sequence). The CDR3 protein is CASSRQSTGELFF. In DNA, the CDR3 is TGTGCCAGCAGCCGACAGAGCACCGGGGAGCTGTTTTTT. Drawing the rest from reference TRBV3-1 and TRBJ2-2, the complete variable domain is DTAVSQTPKYLVTQMGNDKSIKCEQNLGHDTMYWYKQDSKKFLKIMFSYNNKELIINETVPNRFSPKSPDKAHLNLHINSLELGDSAVYFCASSRQSTGELFFGEGSRLTVL.

This clonotype was counted only a few times. The chain couples TRBV7-3 to TRBJ2-3, with a weak D call TRBD1 (6 bases). CDR1 is SGHTA and CDR2 is FQGTGA in the germline V gene. Trimming stripped 4 bases from V and 2 bases from J, with 10 bases between. The CDR3 has 14 amino acids. CDR3 in amino acids: CASSSTGPTDTQYF. In nucleotides, the CDR3 is TGTGCCAGCAGCTCAACAGGGCCCACAGATACGCAGTATTTT.

The genes are TRBV7-2 and TRBJ2-4; D might be TRBD1 (6 bases). Trimming took off 2 bases at V and 5 bases at J, with 13 bases between the two ends. The CDR3 contains 15 residues. Germline V gene lookup returns CDR1 SGHTA and CDR2 FQGNSA. Written as DNA, the CDR3 is TGTGCCAGCAGCTTATCTGGGGGCCCCCAAAACATTCAGTACTTC. Amino acids: CASSLSGGPQNIQYF.

In its sample, this clonotype was seen a few times. The chain is built from TRBV20-1 and TRBJ2-3; D is uncertain. The germline V gene encodes CDR1 DFQATT and CDR2 SNEGSKA (reference sequence). Between the trimmed V and J ends, which lost 5 bases and 1 base, there was a span of 16 bases. CDR3 length: 15 amino acids. CDR3 loop: CSASTGFVGTDTQYF. CDR3 coding DNA: TGCAGTGCTTCTACGGGTTTTGTGGGCACAGATACGCAGTATTTT.

The V gene is TRBV19, the J gene TRBJ1-2, with TRBD1 identical over 8 bases. This CDR3 comprises 16 residues. Trimming removed 6 bases from V and 2 bases from J; junction bases left unmatched: 11. The germline V gene has CDR1 LNHDA and CDR2 SQIVND (reference sequence). CDR3: CASRDILGTGNYGYTF. The CDR3 nucleotides read TGTGCCAGTAGGGACATTCTAGGGACAGGAAACTATGGCTACACCTTC.

The gene calls are TRBV7-2 and TRBJ1-2, with a possible D match to TRBD1 (5 bases). Deletions cut 4 bases from V and 4 bases from J, with 10 bases between. The CDR3 runs 13 residues. CDR1 SGHTA and CDR2 FQGNSA come from the germline V gene. The CDR3 coding sequence is TGTGCCAGCAGCTCAGGGTGGGCCTATGGCTACACCTTC. Amino acid sequence: CASSSGWAYGYTF.

The rearrangement uses TRBV7-2 and TRBJ2-5; 11 bases fit TRBD2. The CDR3 length is 15 residues. Germline CDR1 SGHTA, CDR2 FQGNSA. J lost 5 bases, V lost 5 bases, and 7 bases had no gene match. The CDR3 DNA is TGTGCCAGCAGCGGTGTAGCGGGGGGGTGGGAGACCCAGTACTTC. This codes for CASSGVAGGWETQYF.

There are many counts of this clonotype. The chain is built from TRBV5-1 and TRBJ2-6; TRBD2 might be the D (6 bases). This CDR3 is built from 16 residues. CDR1 is SGHRS and CDR2 is YFSETQ in the germline V gene. Trimming stripped 0 bases from V and 0 bases from J, with 7 bases between. The CDR3 sequence is CASSLVGSSGANVLTF. DNA for the CDR3: TGCGCCAGCAGCTTGGTCGGGAGCTCTGGGGCCAACGTCCTGACTTTC.

This chain uses TRBV29-1 with TRBJ2-5, with 8 nucleotides matching TRBD1. Germline V gives CDR1 SQVTM, CDR2 ANQGSEA. The CDR3 contains 14 residues. V gave up 2 bases and J gave up 5 bases; unmatched junction bases: 7. CDR3 bases: TGCAGCGTTGAATACACAGGGGGGTCGGAGACCCAGTACTTC. As protein: CSVEYTGGSETQYF.

The table lists this clonotype with a few counts. This chain links TRBV4-3 with TRBJ2-2, with TRBD1 identical over 9 bases. CDR3 length: 18 amino acids. Trimming cost V 0 bases and J 2 bases; bases outside gene matches: 7. Germline CDR1 reads LGHNA; CDR2 reads YSLEER. In DNA form, the CDR3 reads TGCGCCAGCAGCCAAGAAAGCGTGGGACAGGGAAACACCGGGGAGCTGTTTTTT. Its protein product is CASSQESVGQGNTGELFF.

The chain recombines TRBV9 with TRBJ2-5; possible D gene TRBD1, 5 bases. Germline CDR1 is SGDLS and CDR2 is YYNGEE. Between the trimmed V and J ends, which lost 2 bases and 3 bases, there was a span of 8 bases. This CDR3 has 13 residues. CDR3 in amino acids: CASSVSGKETQYF. CDR3 bases: TGTGCCAGCAGCGTTTCAGGGAAAGAGACCCAGTACTTC.

This clonotype was seen a few times. The chain has TRBV18 and TRBJ2-5; 9 bases line up with TRBD1. Unmatched junction bases numbered 8, after V lost 3 bases and J lost 3 bases. The CDR3 loop spans 16 amino acids. CDR1 KGHSH and CDR2 LQKENI come from the germline V gene. The CDR3 here is CASSPRGQGVEETQYF. The CDR3 bases are TGTGCCAGCTCACCGCGGGGACAGGGAGTGGAAGAGACCCAGTACTTC.

This clonotype was counted many times. The V call is TRBV5-1, the J call TRBJ2-2; D possibly corresponds to TRBD1 (6 bases). The CDR3 is made up of 15 amino acids. The germline CDR1 and CDR2 sequences are SGHRS and YFSETQ. Trimming stripped 7 bases from V and 4 bases from J, with 17 bases between. DNA of the CDR3: TGCGCCAGCCTGTCCTTTGGGGGCGGCACCGGGGAGCTGTTTTTT. Protein product: CASLSFGGGTGELFF.

The chain recombines TRBV5-6 with TRBJ1-1, with D uncertain. Trimming pared 1 base from V and 3 bases from J, leaving 7 bases between. The CDR3 runs 13 residues. The germline CDR1 and CDR2 sequences are SGHDT and YYEEEE. The CDR3 spells CASSLSTYTEAFF. The DNA of the CDR3 is TGTGCCAGCAGCTTGTCAACTTACACTGAAGCTTTCTTT. Based on the CDR3 plus reference TRBV5-6 and TRBJ1-1, the full variable domain is DAGVTQSPTHLIKTRGQQVTLRCSPKSGHDTVSWYQQALGQGPQFIFQYYEEEERQRGNFPDRFSGHQFPNYSSELNVNALLLGDSALYLCASSLSTYTEAFFGQGTRLTVV.

This chain uses TRBV11-2 with TRBJ1-1; D remains ambiguous. This CDR3 is built from 12 residues. Germline loops: CDR1 SGHAT, CDR2 FQNNGV. The V end was cut by 5 bases, the J end by 8 bases, with 12 bases between. DNA of the CDR3: TGTGCCAGCAGCGCATACAGAGGAGAAGCTTTCTTT. It yields the protein CASSAYRGEAFF.

This clonotype was seen only a few times. V gene TRBV19 combines with J gene TRBJ2-3, with unresolved D. Per the germline V gene, CDR1 is LNHDA and CDR2 is SQIVND (reference sequence). The CDR3 consists of 16 residues. The germline V and J ends were trimmed by 10 bases and 0 bases, with 20 bases remaining between them. CDR3 in DNA: TGTGCCACCTTCCATCGGACCATCTCTAGCACAGATACGCAGTATTTT. This gives the protein CATFHRTISSTDTQYF.

This clonotype was recorded once. The conserved closing phenylalanine or tryptophan is absent in this CDR3, likely reflecting a read error. V is TRBV11-2 and J is TRBJ1-2; the D is unclear. The CDR3 loop spans 16 amino acids. Germline values: CDR1 SGHAT, CDR2 FQNNGV. V was cut by 1 base and J by 4 bases, with 16 bases left in between. CDR3 DNA: TGTGCCAGCAGCTTAGGATTCACTGGGCCAGGCTATGGCTACACCTTA. Encoded protein: CASSLGFTGPGYGYTL.

This clonotype was counted a few times. The rearrangement uses TRBV10-1 and TRBJ2-5; D possibly matches TRBD1 or TRBD2 (5 bases each). Germline V gives CDR1 WNHNN, CDR2 SYGVQD (reference sequence). V lost 0 bases, J lost 9 bases, and 17 bases lay in between. The length of the CDR3 is 15 residues. CDR3 sequence reads: CASSESMPGRSPQYF. The CDR3 coding sequence is TGCGCCAGCAGTGAGTCTATGCCGGGGCGGAGTCCCCAGTACTTC.

This rearrangement joins TRBV7-2 to TRBJ1-1; TRBD1 is a possible D gene (6 bases). Deletions cut 7 bases from V and 4 bases from J, with 13 bases between. The CDR3 is 13 residues long. CDR1 SGHTA and CDR2 FQGNSA come from the germline V gene. As DNA, the CDR3 is TGTGCCAGCACCATTCACAGGGCCACTGAAGCTTTCTTT. Translated, it gives CASTIHRATEAFF.

This chain connects TRBV5-1 to TRBJ2-7, with unresolved D. Trimming cost V 0 bases and J 5 bases, with 12 bases left between them. The CDR3 covers 14 residues. From germline, CDR1 is SGHRS and CDR2 YFSETQ. The DNA of the CDR3 is TGCGCCAGCAGCTTGGTAGGTGAGGAGAACGAGCAGTACTTC. It encodes CASSLVGEENEQYF.

The table lists this clonotype with a few counts. The CDR3 spells CASSRDSLGEAFF. The CDR3 DNA reads as TGCGCCAGCAGCCGAGATAGCCTCGGTGAAGCTTTCTTT. V usage is TRBV4-1 and J usage is TRBJ1-1; D is unclear. Trimming shortened V by 4 bases and J by 7 bases, and 13 bases separated the two germline ends. This CDR3 is 13 amino acids long. Germline assignment: CDR1 MGHRA and CDR2 YSYEKL.

The rearrangement joins TRBV12-3 or TRBV12-4 to TRBJ2-3; unclear D gene. V shed 0 bases and J shed 2 bases, with 9 bases lying between them. The CDR3 has 15 amino acids. The CDR3 sequence: CASSLAGIFTDTQYF. CDR3 coding DNA: TGTGCCAGCAGTTTAGCGGGGATTTTCACAGATACGCAGTATTTT.

This clonotype was seen only a few times. The chain joins TRBV5-1 to TRBJ1-4, with 7 bases matching TRBD1. V shed 4 bases, J shed 5 bases, and the junction held 8 bases outside the gene matches. The CDR3 extends over 15 amino acids. CDR1 and CDR2 (germline): SGHRS, YFSETQ. Here the CDR3 reads CASSRTGTENEKLFF. In DNA form, the CDR3 reads TGCGCCAGCAGCCGGACCGGGACAGAAAATGAAAAACTGTTTTTT.

The chain links TRBV6-6 to TRBJ1-2; 10 bases align to TRBD1. CDR1 MNHNY and CDR2 SVGAGI come from the germline V gene (reference sequence). The CDR3 consists of 14 residues. V was clipped by 2 bases and J by 7 bases; unmatched bases: 4. CDR3 residues: CASSYGTGDRGYTF. CDR3 DNA: TGTGCCAGCAGTTACGGGACAGGGGATCGTGGCTACACCTTC.